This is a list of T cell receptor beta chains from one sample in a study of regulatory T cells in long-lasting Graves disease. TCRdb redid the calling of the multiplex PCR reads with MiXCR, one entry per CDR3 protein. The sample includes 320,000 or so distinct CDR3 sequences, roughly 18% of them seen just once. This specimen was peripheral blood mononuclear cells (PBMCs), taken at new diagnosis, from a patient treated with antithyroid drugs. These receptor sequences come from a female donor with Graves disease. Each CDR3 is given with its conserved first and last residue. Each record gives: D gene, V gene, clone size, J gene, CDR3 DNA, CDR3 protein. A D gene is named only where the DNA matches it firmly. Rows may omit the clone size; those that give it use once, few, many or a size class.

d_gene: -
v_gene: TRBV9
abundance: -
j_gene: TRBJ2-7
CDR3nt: TGTGCCAGCAGCGTAGAAGGGGGGCACGCCTACGAGCAGTACTTC
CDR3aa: CASSVEGGHAYEQYF

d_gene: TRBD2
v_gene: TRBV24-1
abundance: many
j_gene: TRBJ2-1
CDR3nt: TGTGCCACCAGTGAGGGACTAGCCGGTATTCCCTACAATGAGCAGTTCTTC
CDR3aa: CATSEGLAGIPYNEQFF

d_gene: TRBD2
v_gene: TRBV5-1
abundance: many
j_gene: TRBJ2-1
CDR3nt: TGCGCCAGCAGCTTGGAATTTAGCGGGACCCATGAGCAGTTCTTC
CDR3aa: CASSLEFSGTHEQFF

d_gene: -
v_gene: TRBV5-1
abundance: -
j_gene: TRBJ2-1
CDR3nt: TGCGCCAGCAGCCTAGCGTTCCGGGGCTACAATGAGCAGTTCTTC
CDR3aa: CASSLAFRGYNEQFF

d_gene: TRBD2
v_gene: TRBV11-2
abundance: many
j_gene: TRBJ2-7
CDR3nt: TGTGCCAGCAGTTTGGGTCGAGCGGGAAATACCGAGCAGTACTTC
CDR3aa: CASSLGRAGNTEQYF

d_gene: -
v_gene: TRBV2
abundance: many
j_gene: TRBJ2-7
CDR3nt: TGTGCCAGCAAAAAAACGAGGACGGCTAGCTCCTACGAGCAGTACTTC
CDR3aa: CASKKTRTASSYEQYF

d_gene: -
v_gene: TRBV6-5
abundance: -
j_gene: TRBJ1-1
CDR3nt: TGTGCCAGCAGTTACTCACCAGCCGGAGTCACTGAAGCTTTCTTT
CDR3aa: CASSYSPAGVTEAFF

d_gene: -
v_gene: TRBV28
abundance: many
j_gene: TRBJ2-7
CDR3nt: TGTGCCAGCAGTTTATCCCAAATTCCGCAGGTGAACCCAAAGTTACCTGTCTACGAGCAGTACTTC
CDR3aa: CASSLSQIPQVNPKLPVYEQYF

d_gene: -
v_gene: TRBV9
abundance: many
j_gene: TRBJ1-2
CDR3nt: TGTGCCAGCAGCTCAGGGGATGGCTACACCTTC
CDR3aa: CASSSGDGYTF

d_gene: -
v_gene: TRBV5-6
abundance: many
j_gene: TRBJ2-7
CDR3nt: TGTGCCAGCAGCCTCTTGATGGGGGTCAACGAGCAGTACTTC
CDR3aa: CASSLLMGVNEQYF

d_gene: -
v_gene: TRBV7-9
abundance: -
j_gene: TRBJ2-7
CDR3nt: TGTGCCAGCAGCCACCGACAGACCTCCTACGAGCAGTACTTC
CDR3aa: CASSHRQTSYEQYF

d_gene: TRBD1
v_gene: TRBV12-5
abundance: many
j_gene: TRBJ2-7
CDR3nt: TGTGCTACTCAGGGGGCCCCCTACGAGCAGTACTTC
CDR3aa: CATQGAPYEQYF

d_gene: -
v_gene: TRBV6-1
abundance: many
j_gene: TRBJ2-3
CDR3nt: TGTGCCAGCCGGGAGAACCCCTCGCAGTATTTT
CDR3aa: CASRENPSQYF

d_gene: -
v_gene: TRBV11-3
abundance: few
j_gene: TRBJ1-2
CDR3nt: TGTGCCAGCAGCCAAGCGTATCAGAAATCCTATGGCTACACCTTC
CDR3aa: CASSQAYQKSYGYTF

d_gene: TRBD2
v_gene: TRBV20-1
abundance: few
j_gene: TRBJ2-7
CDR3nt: TGCAGTGTCCAGAAACTAGCGGAGACCTACGAGCAGTACTTC
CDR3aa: CSVQKLAETYEQYF

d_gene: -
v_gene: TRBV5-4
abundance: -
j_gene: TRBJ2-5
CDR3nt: TGTGCCAGCAGGGGCATAGGGGGAGAGACCCAGTACTTC
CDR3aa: CASRGIGGETQYF

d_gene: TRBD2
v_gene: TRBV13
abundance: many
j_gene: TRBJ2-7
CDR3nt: TGTGCCAGCACCCCGCCCCGGCTAGCGGGAGGGCCGGGGTACGAGCAGTACTTC
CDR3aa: CASTPPRLAGGPGYEQYF

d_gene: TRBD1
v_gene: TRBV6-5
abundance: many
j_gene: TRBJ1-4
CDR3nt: TGTGCCAGCAGTTCCACACAGGGGAAACTGTTTTTT
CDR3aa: CASSSTQGKLFF

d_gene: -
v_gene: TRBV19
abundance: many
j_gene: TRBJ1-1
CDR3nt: TGTGCCAGTAGTCCGAGGACGGAGGACACTGAAGCTTTCTTT
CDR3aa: CASSPRTEDTEAFF

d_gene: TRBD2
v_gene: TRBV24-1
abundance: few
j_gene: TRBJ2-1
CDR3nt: TGTGCCACCAGTGACACAGCGGGAGGGCCTATATTCTTC
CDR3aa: CATSDTAGGPIFF

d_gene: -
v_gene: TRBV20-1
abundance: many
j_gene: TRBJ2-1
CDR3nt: TGCAGTGTCGCTAGGTTGAATGAGCAGTTCTTC
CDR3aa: CSVARLNEQFF

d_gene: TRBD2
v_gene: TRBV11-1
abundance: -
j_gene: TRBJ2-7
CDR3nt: TGTGCCAGCAGCTCACCAATCGGCGGACTAGCGAGAGTGAGTCCCTACGAGCAGTACTTC
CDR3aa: CASSSPIGGLARVSPYEQYF

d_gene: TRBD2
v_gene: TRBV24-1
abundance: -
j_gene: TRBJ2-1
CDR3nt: TGTGCCACCAGTGTGGCGGGAGGTAGCAATGAGCAGTTCTTC
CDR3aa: CATSVAGGSNEQFF

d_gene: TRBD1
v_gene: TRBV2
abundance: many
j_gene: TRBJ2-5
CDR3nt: TGCGCCAGCAGTAGGGGGCAGGAGACCCAGTACTTC
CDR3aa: CASSRGQETQYF